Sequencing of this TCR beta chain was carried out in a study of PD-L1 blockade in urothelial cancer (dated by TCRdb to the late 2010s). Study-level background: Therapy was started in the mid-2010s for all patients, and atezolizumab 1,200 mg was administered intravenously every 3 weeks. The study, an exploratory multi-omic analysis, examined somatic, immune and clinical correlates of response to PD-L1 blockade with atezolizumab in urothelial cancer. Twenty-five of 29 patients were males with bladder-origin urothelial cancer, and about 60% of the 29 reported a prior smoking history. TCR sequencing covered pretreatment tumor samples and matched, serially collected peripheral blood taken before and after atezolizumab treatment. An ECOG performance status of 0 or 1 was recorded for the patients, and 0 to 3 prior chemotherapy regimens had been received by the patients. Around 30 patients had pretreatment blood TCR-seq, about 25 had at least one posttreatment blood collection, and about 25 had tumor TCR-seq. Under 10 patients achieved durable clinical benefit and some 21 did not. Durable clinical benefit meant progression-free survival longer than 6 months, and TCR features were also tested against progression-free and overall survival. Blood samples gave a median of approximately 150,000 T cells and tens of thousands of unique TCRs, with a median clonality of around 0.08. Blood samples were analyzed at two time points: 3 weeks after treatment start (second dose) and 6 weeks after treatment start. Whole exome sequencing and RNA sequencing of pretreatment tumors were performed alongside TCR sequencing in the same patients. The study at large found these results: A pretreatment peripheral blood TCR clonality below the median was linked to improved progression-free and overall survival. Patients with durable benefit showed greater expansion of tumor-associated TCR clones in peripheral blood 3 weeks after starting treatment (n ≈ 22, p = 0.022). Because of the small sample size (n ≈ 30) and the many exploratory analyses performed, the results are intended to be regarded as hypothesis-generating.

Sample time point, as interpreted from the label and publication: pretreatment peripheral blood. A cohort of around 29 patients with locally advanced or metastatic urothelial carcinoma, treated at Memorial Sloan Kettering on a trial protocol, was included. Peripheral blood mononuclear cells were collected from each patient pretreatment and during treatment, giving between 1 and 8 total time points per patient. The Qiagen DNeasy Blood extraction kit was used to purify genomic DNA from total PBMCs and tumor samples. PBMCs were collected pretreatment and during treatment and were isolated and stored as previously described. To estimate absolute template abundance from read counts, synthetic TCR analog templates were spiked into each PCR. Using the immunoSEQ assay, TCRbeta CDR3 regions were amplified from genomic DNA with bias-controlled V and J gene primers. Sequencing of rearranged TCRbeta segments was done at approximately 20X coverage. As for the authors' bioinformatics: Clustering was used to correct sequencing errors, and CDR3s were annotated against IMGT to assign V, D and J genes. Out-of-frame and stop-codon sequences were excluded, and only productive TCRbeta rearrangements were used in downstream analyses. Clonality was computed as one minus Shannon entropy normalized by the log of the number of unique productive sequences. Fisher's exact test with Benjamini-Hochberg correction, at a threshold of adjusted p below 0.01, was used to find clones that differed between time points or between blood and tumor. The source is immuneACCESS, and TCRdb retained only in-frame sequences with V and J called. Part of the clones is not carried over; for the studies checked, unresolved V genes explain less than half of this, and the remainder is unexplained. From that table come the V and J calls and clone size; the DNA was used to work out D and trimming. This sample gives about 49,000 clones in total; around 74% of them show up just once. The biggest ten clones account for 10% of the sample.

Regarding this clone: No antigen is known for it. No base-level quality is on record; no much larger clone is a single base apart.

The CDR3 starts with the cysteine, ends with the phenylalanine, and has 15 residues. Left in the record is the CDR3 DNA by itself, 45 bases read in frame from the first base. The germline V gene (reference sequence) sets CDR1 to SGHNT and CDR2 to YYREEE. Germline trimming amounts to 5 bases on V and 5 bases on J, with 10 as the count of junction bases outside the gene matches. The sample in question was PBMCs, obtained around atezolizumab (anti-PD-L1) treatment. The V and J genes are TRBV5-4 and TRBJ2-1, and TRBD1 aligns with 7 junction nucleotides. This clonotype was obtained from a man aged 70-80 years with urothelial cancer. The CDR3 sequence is CASSSGGKRDNEQFF. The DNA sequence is TGTGCCAGCAGTTCAGGGGGTAAACGGGACAATGAGCAGTTCTTC.